The 23 T cell receptor beta chains below were found in one sample sequenced in a study of shared clonotypes between healthy human individuals. The table came from immunoSEQ multiplex PCR; TCRdb's copy has only in-frame clones and leaves some out. The table shows 2 million to 3 million clones, with approximately 94% occurring only once. The sequenced material came from naive CD4+ T cells from PBMCs. As for subset: CD45RA+ positively selected. The receptors were gathered from a man younger than 35 in good health. Some clones in this sample may be carry-over from other donors' samples.

The rearrangement uses TRBV29-1 and TRBJ1-1; D may be TRBD1 (5 bases). The CDR3 is 12 amino acids. Per germline, CDR1 SQVTM and CDR2 ANQGSEA. Trimming stripped 4 bases from V and 4 bases from J, with 10 bases between. The CDR3 loop reads CSVGHGGTEAFF. For the CDR3, the DNA is TGCAGCGTTGGACACGGGGGCACTGAAGCTTTCTTT.

This clone was seen only once. The chain links TRBV5-6 to TRBJ2-2, with TRBD2 matching over 9 bases. V trimming: 0 bases; J trimming: 5 bases; junction bases outside the gene matches: 11. The germline CDR1 and CDR2 sequences are SGHDT and YYEEEE. The CDR3 runs 18 residues. Here the CDR3 DNA reads TGTGCCAGCAGCTTGGCTTATAGCGGGAGACGGGTAACCGGGGAGCTGTTTTTT. Translating it yields CASSLAYSGRRVTGELFF.

The CDR3 sequence is CASSPTGRSQETQYF. The CDR3 nucleotides are TGTGCCAGCAGCCCCACCGGCCGGTCTCAAGAGACCCAGTACTTC. This chain uses TRBV5-8 with TRBJ2-5; D remains ambiguous. The CDR3 has 15 residues. Trimming stripped 4 bases from V and 2 bases from J, with 15 bases between. In germline, CDR1 is SGHTS, CDR2 YDEGEE.

Turning to this clone: Other DNA sequences in this sample translate to the same CDR3. The rearrangement links TRBV6-5 to TRBJ2-7; a possible D gene is TRBD2 (5 bases). The CDR3 is made up of 14 amino acids. Germline loops: CDR1 MNHEY, CDR2 SVGAGI. Trimming removed 0 bases from V and 4 bases from J, with 10 bases in between. In nucleotides, the CDR3 is TGTGCCAGCAGTTACTCGCGTGGCGGGTACGAGCAGTACTTC. This translates into CASSYSRGGYEQYF.

Here the CDR3 reads CASSPGAFQETQYF. The CDR3 bases are TGTGCCAGCAGCCCCGGGGCCTTCCAAGAGACCCAGTACTTC. This chain connects TRBV7-3 to TRBJ2-5; the D gene could be TRBD1 or TRBD2 (5 bases each). The CDR3 has 14 residues. CDR1 is SGHTA and CDR2 is FQGTGA in the germline V gene. Trimming removed 5 bases at V and 1 base at J, with 11 bases between. The whole variable domain, remainder taken from reference TRBV7-3 and TRBJ2-5, is GAGVSQTPSNKVTEKGKYVELRCDPISGHTALYWYRQSLGQGPEFLIYFQGTGAADDSGLPNDRFFAVRPEGSVSTLKIQRTERGDSAVYLCASSPGAFQETQYFGPGTRLLVL.

About this clone itself: The sample holds other DNA sequences that translate to the same CDR3. J is TRBJ2-1 and V is TRBV5-1, with 12 bases aligning to TRBD2. The CDR3 has 15 residues. CDR1 is SGHRS and CDR2 is YFSETQ in the germline V gene. With V trimmed by 2 bases and J by 6 bases, 3 bases remained unmatched. The CDR3 DNA follows: TGCGCCAGCAGCTTAGGACTAGCGGGGCCCAATGAGCAGTTCTTC. It yields the protein CASSLGLAGPNEQFF.

This chain links TRBV5-1 with TRBJ2-7; D possibly uses TRBD1 or TRBD2 (5 bases each). Trimming stripped 1 base from V and 2 bases from J, with 13 bases between. This CDR3 has 15 residues. Germline values: CDR1 SGHRS, CDR2 YFSETQ. CDR3 sequence: CASSLPLGTAYEQYF. DNA for the CDR3: TGCGCCAGCAGCTTGCCGCTGGGGACCGCCTACGAGCAGTACTTC.

The J gene is TRBJ2-7, the V gene TRBV5-1, with 14 bases that match TRBD2. Germline V gene sequence: CDR1 SGHRS, CDR2 YFSETQ. The CDR3 contains 18 residues. V lost 4 bases and J lost 0; bases outside the gene matches: 9. The CDR3 loop reads CASSPGTSGRGISYEQYF. The CDR3 region has the DNA TGCGCCAGCAGCCCCGGGACTAGCGGGAGAGGGATCTCCTACGAGCAGTACTTC.

CDR3 DNA sequence: TGTGCCAGCAGTTTTAGCCCCGGGGGGGGACAGGGCGAGGTAAATGAGCAGTTCTTC. This gives the protein CASSFSPGGGQGEVNEQFF. This chain links TRBV28 with TRBJ2-1, with D tentatively TRBD1 (9 bases). Trimming took 3 bases from V and 7 from J, leaving 28 bases between them. The CDR3 runs to 19 residues. The V gene's germline CDR1 is MDHEN and CDR2 SYDVKM.

This chain joins TRBV29-1 and TRBJ1-3; D possibly corresponds to TRBD1 (6 bases). V was trimmed by 2 bases and J by 4 bases, leaving 6 bases between them. The CDR3 is made up of 12 amino acids. Per germline, CDR1 SQVTM and CDR2 ANQGSEA. DNA of the CDR3: TGCAGCGTTGAACAGGGGGGAAACACCATATATTTT. Protein sequence: CSVEQGGNTIYF.

This chain connects TRBV19 to TRBJ2-7; D assignment may be TRBD1 or TRBD2 (6 bases each). V dropped 4 bases and J dropped 0 bases, with 13 bases sitting between them. This CDR3 is built from 15 residues. CDR1 and CDR2 (germline): LNHDA, SQIVND (reference sequence). CDR3 in amino acids: CASSRSGASSYEQYF. The CDR3 DNA reads as TGTGCCAGTAGTAGATCGGGGGCCAGCTCCTACGAGCAGTACTTC.

The rearrangement joins TRBV2 to TRBJ2-5; no clear D. The germline V and J ends were trimmed by 4 bases and 3 bases, with 9 bases remaining between them. This CDR3 has 13 amino acids. Germline loops: CDR1 SNHLY, CDR2 FYNNEI. The CDR3 DNA is TGTGCCAGCAGTGCACAGCTTAAAGAGACCCAGTACTTC. It translates to CASSAQLKETQYF.

In DNA form, the CDR3 reads TGCGCCAGCAGCTTGGCTACCGGGACAGCTAACACTGAAGCTTTCTTT. Protein sequence: CASSLATGTANTEAFF. V usage is TRBV5-1 and J usage is TRBJ1-1; 7 nucleotides line up with TRBD1. After removal of 0 bases from V and 2 bases from J, the junction contained 7 bases not matched to a gene. This CDR3 region has 16 residues. Per the germline V gene, CDR1 is SGHRS and CDR2 is YFSETQ.

The rearrangement links TRBV2 to TRBJ2-7, with 10 bases fitting TRBD1. V lost 6 bases to trimming and J lost 2 bases; unmatched junction nucleotides: 10. Germline V gene lookup returns CDR1 SNHLY and CDR2 FYNNEI. The CDR3 sequence is 16 residues long. In DNA form, the CDR3 reads TGTGCCAGCAGACATTCGCCGGGACAGGGGACCTACGAGCAGTACTTC. It encodes CASRHSPGQGTYEQYF.

About this clone itself: Other DNA sequences of this sample code for an identical CDR3. The chain employs TRBV2 and TRBJ2-7, with D uncertain. Trimming removed 6 bases from V and 0 bases from J, with 3 bases in between. The germline CDR1 and CDR2 sequences are SNHLY and FYNNEI. The CDR3 length is 11 residues. CDR3 loop: CASRSSYEQYF. The CDR3 region has the DNA TGTGCCAGCAGGTCCTCCTACGAGCAGTACTTC.

A note on this clone: Additional DNA sequences in this sample encode the identical CDR3. CDR3 sequence: CASSFSGTYNEQFF. CDR3 DNA: TGCGCCAGCAGCTTTAGCGGGACCTACAATGAGCAGTTCTTC. This chain connects TRBV5-1 to TRBJ2-1, with 8 bases that match TRBD2. J was trimmed by 2 bases and V by 2 bases; bases with no gene match: 0. Germline loops: CDR1 SGHRS, CDR2 YFSETQ. The CDR3 is 14 amino acids.

This chain uses TRBV7-9 with TRBJ2-1; 7 bases are a match to TRBD1. Germline CDR1 is SEHNR and CDR2 is FQNEAQ (reference sequence). V lost 4 bases, J lost 0 bases, and 3 bases stayed unmatched. This CDR3 is built from 15 residues. CDR3 sequence reads: CASSSQGNSYNEQFF. CDR3 nucleotide sequence: TGTGCCAGCAGCTCACAGGGGAACTCCTACAATGAGCAGTTCTTC. The whole variable domain, remainder taken from reference TRBV7-9 and TRBJ2-1, is DTGVSQNPRHKITKRGQNVTFRCDPISEHNRLYWYRQTLGQGPEFLTYFQNEAQLEKSRLLSDRFSAERPKGSFSTLEIQRTEQGDSAMYLCASSSQGNSYNEQFFGPGTRLTVL.

The genes are TRBV30 and TRBJ2-2, with no clear D. Germline V gene data show CDR1 as GTSNPN and CDR2 as SVGIG (reference sequence). V was clipped by 0 bases and J by 5 bases, with 7 bases between them. The CDR3 loop spans 13 amino acids. The CDR3 nucleotides read TGTGCCTGGAGTGTAGTGGGGACCGGGGAGCTGTTTTTT. Residues: CAWSVVGTGELFF.

V gene TRBV19 combines with J gene TRBJ1-5; no reliable D call. V dropped 5 bases and J dropped 3 bases, with 26 bases sitting between them. The CDR3 is made up of 19 amino acids. CDR1 is LNHDA, CDR2 SQIVND, per germline (reference sequence). CDR3 region: CASSAGGRGSRWVNQPQHF. CDR3 DNA: TGTGCCAGTAGTGCGGGAGGCCGCGGCTCACGATGGGTCAATCAGCCCCAGCATTTT.

The rearrangement uses TRBV7-2 and TRBJ2-7; 7 bases fit TRBD2. Trimming removed 5 bases from V and 6 bases from J; junction bases left unmatched: 7. Germline lookup yields CDR1 SGHTA and CDR2 FQGNSA. The CDR3 is 13 amino acids. The CDR3: CASSRGGRGEQYF. The CDR3 bases are TGTGCCAGCAGCAGGGGTGGGAGGGGCGAGCAGTACTTC.

This chain connects TRBV30 to TRBJ2-7; a possible D gene is TRBD1 (6 bases). Germline V lookup: CDR1 GTSNPN, CDR2 SVGIG (reference sequence). This CDR3 spans 13 amino acids. Trimming pared 3 bases from V and 6 bases from J, leaving 15 bases between. CDR3 DNA: TGTGCCTGGAGCCTCGATACAGGGTCCGAGCAGTACTTC. It codes for CAWSLDTGSEQYF.

The rearrangement uses TRBV27 and TRBJ2-7, with a possible D match to TRBD1 (5 bases). CDR1 and CDR2 from the germline V gene are MNHEY and SMNVEV (reference sequence). Trimming pared 6 bases from V and 2 bases from J, leaving 23 bases between. The CDR3 sequence is 17 residues long. In DNA, the CDR3 is TGTGCCAGCAGCCTAAGGGGCGGCGGAAAGCCCGCCTACGAGCAGTACTTC. This codes for CASSLRGGGKPAYEQYF.

V usage is TRBV4-3 and J usage is TRBJ1-2; TRBD1 aligns across 7 bases. V gave up 2 bases and J gave up 0 bases; unmatched junction bases: 6. This CDR3 region has 16 residues. The germline V gene encodes CDR1 LGHNA and CDR2 YSLEER. The CDR3 loop is CASSQFTGEANYGYTF. Here the CDR3 DNA reads TGCGCCAGCAGCCAATTTACAGGGGAAGCTAACTATGGCTACACCTTC.